These T cell receptor beta chains were read from a single sample in a study of T-cell reconstitution after alpha-beta-depleted transplantation in children. Using its own MiXCR run on the PCR reads, TCRdb lists one record per CDR3 protein. The sample carries 490,000 or so distinct CDR3 sequences, around 12% recorded once. Here the sequenced sample was PBMCs from the stem cell graft donor, taken from the stem cell graft. The receptor source for this set is a human donor who donated a stem cell graft to a child with combined immunodeficiency. Each CDR3 is given with its conserved first and last residue. The D gene is left open where the match is weak. Clone size, where shown, is once, few, many, or a class for clones that have expanded.

d_gene: NA; v_gene: TRBV11-2; len: 13; abundance: NA; j_gene: TRBJ2-7; CDR3aa: CASSLPAVYEQYF; CDR3nt: TGTGCCAGCAGCTTACCGGCGGTCTACGAGCAGTACTTC
d_gene: NA; v_gene: TRBV20-1; len: 15; abundance: NA; j_gene: TRBJ1-1; CDR3aa: CGVYVLGAMNTEAFF; CDR3nt: TGCGGGGTCTACGTACTGGGAGCAATGAACACTGAAGCTTTCTTT
d_gene: TRBD2; v_gene: TRBV7-9; len: 13; abundance: many; j_gene: TRBJ2-7; CDR3aa: CASSGQGGNEQYF; CDR3nt: TGTGCCAGCAGCGGGCAGGGAGGGAACGAGCAGTACTTC
d_gene: NA; v_gene: TRBV12-3/TRBV12-4; len: 15; abundance: few; j_gene: TRBJ2-2; CDR3aa: CASSLHLGSTGELFF; CDR3nt: TGTGCCAGCAGTTTACATCTGGGGAGCACCGGGGAGCTGTTTTTT
d_gene: TRBD1; v_gene: TRBV13; len: 15; abundance: few; j_gene: TRBJ2-7; CDR3aa: CASSLGQASTYEQYF; CDR3nt: TGTGCCAGCAGCCTAGGACAGGCCTCCACATACGAGCAGTACTTC
d_gene: NA; v_gene: TRBV12-3/TRBV12-4; len: 20; abundance: NA; j_gene: TRBJ2-1; CDR3aa: CASSLEGRGGPGISGNEQFF; CDR3nt: TGTGCCAGCAGTTTAGAGGGCAGGGGGGGCCCAGGCATTTCAGGCAATGAGCAGTTCTTC
d_gene: TRBD2; v_gene: TRBV9; len: 15; abundance: NA; j_gene: TRBJ2-1; CDR3aa: CASSLSGRWGNEQFF; CDR3nt: TGTGCCAGCAGTCTTAGCGGGAGGTGGGGCAATGAGCAGTTCTTC
d_gene: TRBD2; v_gene: TRBV6-1; len: 15; abundance: few; j_gene: TRBJ2-7; CDR3aa: CASRSPAGPSLEQYF; CDR3nt: TGTGCCAGCAGGTCCCCAGCGGGACCCTCTCTAGAGCAGTACTTC
d_gene: TRBD2; v_gene: TRBV7-9; len: 14; abundance: NA; j_gene: TRBJ2-1; CDR3aa: CASRTGTTSFGQFF; CDR3nt: TGTGCCAGCAGGACCGGGACTACCTCATTCGGGCAGTTCTTC
d_gene: NA; v_gene: TRBV9; len: 15; abundance: few; j_gene: TRBJ1-1; CDR3aa: CASSGSGVVNTEAFF; CDR3nt: TGTGCCAGCAGCGGGTCTGGGGTTGTGAACACTGAAGCTTTCTTT
d_gene: TRBD2; v_gene: TRBV2; len: 12; abundance: NA; j_gene: TRBJ2-7; CDR3aa: CASSQTAGEQYF; CDR3nt: TGTGCCAGCAGTCAGACAGCGGGGGAGCAGTACTTC
d_gene: NA; v_gene: TRBV12-3/TRBV12-4; len: 13; abundance: NA; j_gene: TRBJ2-5; CDR3aa: CASSTGQLGTQYF; CDR3nt: TGTGCCAGCAGTACCGGACAGCTTGGGACCCAGTACTTC
d_gene: NA; v_gene: TRBV3-1; len: 14; abundance: NA; j_gene: TRBJ2-7; CDR3aa: CASSPAGPTYEQYF; CDR3nt: TGTGCCAGCAGCCCCGCGGGACCTACCTACGAGCAGTACTTC
d_gene: NA; v_gene: TRBV28; len: 16; abundance: once; j_gene: TRBJ2-4; CDR3aa: CASSLIPAGAKNIQYF; CDR3nt: TGTGCCAGCAGTTTAATCCCCGCCGGGGCCAAAAACATTCAGTACTTC
d_gene: TRBD1; v_gene: TRBV10-3; len: 14; abundance: NA; j_gene: TRBJ2-3; CDR3aa: CAIGGQGASDTQYF; CDR3nt: TGTGCCATTGGCGGACAGGGGGCATCAGATACGCAGTATTTT
d_gene: TRBD1; v_gene: TRBV12-3/TRBV12-4; len: 19; abundance: NA; j_gene: TRBJ2-6; CDR3aa: CACSWRVGQGPSGANVLTF; CDR3nt: TGTGCCTGCAGTTGGAGGGTGGGACAGGGCCCCTCTGGGGCCAACGTCCTGACTTTC
d_gene: NA; v_gene: TRBV11-2; len: 15; abundance: NA; j_gene: TRBJ2-4; CDR3aa: CASSLGPGLKNIQYF; CDR3nt: TGTGCCAGCAGCTTAGGGCCTGGTCTAAAAAACATTCAGTACTTC
d_gene: NA; v_gene: TRBV2; len: 12; abundance: many; j_gene: TRBJ2-7; CDR3aa: CASRPAVREQYF; CDR3nt: TGTGCCAGCAGGCCTGCGGTTCGGGAGCAGTACTTC
d_gene: TRBD2; v_gene: TRBV5-6; len: 15; abundance: many; j_gene: TRBJ2-1; CDR3aa: CASSLGLAGVHEQFF; CDR3nt: TGTGCCAGCAGCCTAGGGCTAGCGGGGGTTCATGAGCAGTTCTTC
d_gene: NA; v_gene: TRBV11-1; len: 15; abundance: few; j_gene: TRBJ2-3; CDR3aa: CASSLAGSETDTQYF; CDR3nt: TGTGCCAGCAGCTTAGCCGGGAGTGAGACAGATACGCAGTATTTT
d_gene: NA; v_gene: TRBV6-4; len: 13; abundance: NA; j_gene: TRBJ2-1; CDR3aa: CASSDSRAGEQFF; CDR3nt: TGTGCCAGCAGTGACTCGCGGGCAGGGGAGCAGTTCTTC
d_gene: NA; v_gene: TRBV15; len: 14; abundance: many; j_gene: TRBJ2-2; CDR3aa: CATSRDTHTGELFF; CDR3nt: TGTGCCACCAGCAGGGACACTCACACCGGGGAGCTGTTTTTT
d_gene: NA; v_gene: TRBV12-3/TRBV12-4; len: 15; abundance: few; j_gene: TRBJ2-3; CDR3aa: CASTPVGQPTDTQYF; CDR3nt: TGTGCCAGCACCCCAGTGGGGCAGCCTACAGATACGCAGTATTTT
d_gene: NA; v_gene: TRBV6-2/TRBV6-3; len: 12; abundance: few; j_gene: TRBJ2-2; CDR3aa: CASSYSAGELFF; CDR3nt: TGTGCCAGCAGTTACTCGGCCGGGGAGCTGTTTTTT
d_gene: NA; v_gene: TRBV6-2/TRBV6-3; len: 15; abundance: few; j_gene: TRBJ2-5; CDR3aa: CASTHSEGEEETQYF; CDR3nt: TGTGCCAGCACCCATTCAGAAGGGGAGGAAGAGACCCAGTACTTC
d_gene: TRBD1; v_gene: TRBV5-1; len: 15; abundance: NA; j_gene: TRBJ1-2; CDR3aa: CASSLDQGGFYGYTF; CDR3nt: TGCGCCAGCAGCTTGGATCAGGGGGGTTTCTATGGCTACACCTTC
d_gene: TRBD1; v_gene: TRBV5-1; len: 13; abundance: many; j_gene: TRBJ2-1; CDR3aa: CASRSNTGEEQFF; CDR3nt: TGCGCCAGCAGGTCGAACACAGGGGAGGAGCAGTTCTTC
d_gene: NA; v_gene: TRBV29-1; len: 12; abundance: few; j_gene: TRBJ1-2; CDR3aa: CSVVSSYYGYTF; CDR3nt: TGCAGCGTTGTCTCGTCCTACTATGGCTACACCTTC
d_gene: TRBD2; v_gene: TRBV7-3; len: 14; abundance: few; j_gene: TRBJ2-1; CDR3aa: CASTLPGREGEQFF; CDR3nt: TGTGCCAGCACCCTTCCCGGGAGGGAGGGTGAGCAGTTCTTC
d_gene: TRBD2; v_gene: TRBV7-8; len: 15; abundance: NA; j_gene: TRBJ2-7; CDR3aa: CASSLSALAGSEQYF; CDR3nt: TGTGCCAGCAGCTTATCGGCACTAGCGGGATCCGAGCAGTACTTC
d_gene: TRBD2; v_gene: TRBV6-2/TRBV6-3; len: 13; abundance: many; j_gene: TRBJ2-1; CDR3aa: CASSYSNKRDKFF; CDR3nt: TGTGCCAGCAGTTACTCCAACAAGCGGGATAAGTTCTTC
d_gene: NA; v_gene: TRBV20-1; len: 19; abundance: NA; j_gene: TRBJ2-1; CDR3aa: CSARGYRPRQSSSYNEQFF; CDR3nt: TGCAGTGCTAGAGGTTATAGACCAAGGCAGTCGAGCTCCTACAATGAGCAGTTCTTC
d_gene: TRBD2; v_gene: TRBV7-2; len: 15; abundance: few; j_gene: TRBJ2-7; CDR3aa: CASSETSTSGREQYF; CDR3nt: TGTGCCAGCAGCGAAACTAGCACTAGCGGTAGGGAGCAGTACTTC
d_gene: TRBD2; v_gene: TRBV29-1; len: 13; abundance: NA; j_gene: TRBJ2-3; CDR3aa: CSVEAGALDTQYF; CDR3nt: TGCAGCGTGGAAGCGGGGGCTTTGGATACGCAGTATTTT
d_gene: TRBD2; v_gene: TRBV30; len: 16; abundance: NA; j_gene: TRBJ2-3; CDR3aa: CAWSRLGGLRADTQYF; CDR3nt: TGTGCCTGGAGCCGCCTGGGGGGGTTAAGGGCAGATACGCAGTATTTT
d_gene: TRBD2; v_gene: TRBV5-1; len: 15; abundance: many; j_gene: TRBJ2-1; CDR3aa: CASSVSGGDYNEQFF; CDR3nt: TGCGCCAGCAGTGTTAGCGGGGGGGACTACAATGAGCAGTTCTTC
d_gene: NA; v_gene: TRBV12-3/TRBV12-4; len: 14; abundance: many; j_gene: TRBJ2-2; CDR3aa: CASSRTSTTGELFF; CDR3nt: TGTGCCAGCAGTCGGACGAGCACCACCGGGGAGCTGTTTTTT
d_gene: NA; v_gene: TRBV7-8; len: 19; abundance: many; j_gene: TRBJ1-4; CDR3aa: CASSQTRWVKGRGIEKLFF; CDR3nt: TGTGCCAGCAGCCAAACACGCTGGGTGAAGGGCAGGGGTATTGAAAAACTGTTTTTT
d_gene: TRBD2; v_gene: TRBV5-1; len: 16; abundance: many; j_gene: TRBJ2-7; CDR3aa: CASSLIPGGTSYEQYF; CDR3nt: TGCGCCAGCAGCTTGATTCCCGGGGGGACCTCCTACGAGCAGTACTTC
d_gene: NA; v_gene: TRBV27; len: 14; abundance: NA; j_gene: TRBJ1-1; CDR3aa: CASNPTGPHTEAFF; CDR3nt: TGTGCCAGCAACCCCACGGGGCCCCACACTGAAGCTTTCTTT
d_gene: NA; v_gene: TRBV29-1; len: 14; abundance: NA; j_gene: TRBJ2-7; CDR3aa: CSVGMRLGAYEQYF; CDR3nt: TGCAGCGTGGGGATGAGGTTGGGGGCCTACGAGCAGTACTTC
d_gene: NA; v_gene: TRBV7-9; len: 17; abundance: NA; j_gene: TRBJ2-7; CDR3aa: CASSLSSPTRNGYEQYF; CDR3nt: TGTGCCAGCAGCTTATCCTCTCCGACCCGTAATGGCTACGAGCAGTACTTC
d_gene: NA; v_gene: TRBV20-1; len: 14; abundance: many; j_gene: TRBJ2-5; CDR3aa: CSALGAGPGETQYF; CDR3nt: TGCAGCGCATTGGGTGCGGGCCCGGGAGAGACCCAGTACTTC
d_gene: NA; v_gene: TRBV11-2; len: 12; abundance: many; j_gene: TRBJ2-7; CDR3aa: CASRSSGYEQYF; CDR3nt: TGTGCCTCCCGGTCGAGCGGCTACGAGCAGTACTTC
d_gene: NA; v_gene: TRBV24-1; len: 15; abundance: many; j_gene: TRBJ2-7; CDR3aa: CATPVGDKGGYEQYF; CDR3nt: TGTGCCACCCCCGTTGGGGACAAAGGAGGGTACGAGCAGTACTTC
d_gene: TRBD1; v_gene: TRBV28; len: 15; abundance: NA; j_gene: TRBJ2-5; CDR3aa: CASSLFGDSLETQYF; CDR3nt: TGTGCCAGCAGTTTATTCGGGGACAGTTTAGAGACCCAGTACTTC
d_gene: NA; v_gene: TRBV30; len: 15; abundance: few; j_gene: TRBJ2-7; CDR3aa: CAWSVSSDASYEQYF; CDR3nt: TGTGCCTGGAGTGTAAGTTCCGACGCAAGCTACGAGCAGTACTTC
d_gene: TRBD1; v_gene: TRBV6-1; len: 13; abundance: many; j_gene: TRBJ2-7; CDR3aa: CASGGTGRYEQYF; CDR3nt: TGTGCCAGCGGAGGGACAGGGCGCTACGAGCAGTACTTC